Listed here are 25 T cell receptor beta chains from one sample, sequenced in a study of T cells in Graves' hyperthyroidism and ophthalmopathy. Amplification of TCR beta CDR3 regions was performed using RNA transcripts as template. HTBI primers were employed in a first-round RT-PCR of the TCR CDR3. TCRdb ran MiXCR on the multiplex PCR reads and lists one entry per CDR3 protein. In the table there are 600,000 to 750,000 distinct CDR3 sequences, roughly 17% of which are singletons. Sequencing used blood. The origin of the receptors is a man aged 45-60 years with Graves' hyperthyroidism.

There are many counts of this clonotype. The CDR3 nucleotides are TGCAGTGCTAGAACGCTAGCGGGAGTTGGAGAGCAGTACTTC. Translating gives CSARTLAGVGEQYF. This chain links TRBV20-1 with TRBJ2-7; TRBD2 matches 10 bases. The CDR3 length is 14 residues. The junction had 8 bases not matched to a gene; V was cut back by 2 bases and J by 7 bases. Germline V gives CDR1 DFQATT, CDR2 SNEGSKA (reference sequence).

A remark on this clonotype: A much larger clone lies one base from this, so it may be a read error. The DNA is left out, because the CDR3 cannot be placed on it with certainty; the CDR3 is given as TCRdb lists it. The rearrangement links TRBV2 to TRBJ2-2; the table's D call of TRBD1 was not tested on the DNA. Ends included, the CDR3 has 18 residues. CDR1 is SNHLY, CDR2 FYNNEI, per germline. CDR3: CASSDFRGRTANTGGLFF.

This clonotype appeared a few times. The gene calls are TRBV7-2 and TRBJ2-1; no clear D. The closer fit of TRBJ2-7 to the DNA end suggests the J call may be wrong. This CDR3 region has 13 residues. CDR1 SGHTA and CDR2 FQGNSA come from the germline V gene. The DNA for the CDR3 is TGTGCCAGCAGCTTAGCTGGGTACAATGAGCAGTACTTC. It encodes CASSLAGYNEQYF.

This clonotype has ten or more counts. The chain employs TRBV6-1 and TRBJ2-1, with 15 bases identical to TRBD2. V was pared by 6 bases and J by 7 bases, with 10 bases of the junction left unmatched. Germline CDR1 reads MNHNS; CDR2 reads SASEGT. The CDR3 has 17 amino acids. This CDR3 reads CASRGLAGGRSWNEQFF. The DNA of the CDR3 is TGTGCCAGCAGGGGACTAGCGGGAGGCCGGTCTTGGAATGAGCAGTTCTTC.

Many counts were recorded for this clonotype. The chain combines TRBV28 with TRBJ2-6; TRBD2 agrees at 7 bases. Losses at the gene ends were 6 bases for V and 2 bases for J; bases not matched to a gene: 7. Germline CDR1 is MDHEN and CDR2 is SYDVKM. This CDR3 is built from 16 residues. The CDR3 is CASRGGGLTGANVLTF. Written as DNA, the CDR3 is TGTGCCAGCAGGGGGGGGGGGTTAACTGGGGCCAACGTCCTGACTTTC.

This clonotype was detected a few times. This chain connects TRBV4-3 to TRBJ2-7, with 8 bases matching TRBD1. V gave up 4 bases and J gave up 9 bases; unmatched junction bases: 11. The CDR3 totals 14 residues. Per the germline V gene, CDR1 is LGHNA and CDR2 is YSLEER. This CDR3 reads CASSPGEDRALQYF. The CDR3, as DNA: TGCGCCAGCAGCCCCGGGGAGGACAGGGCCTTGCAGTACTTC.

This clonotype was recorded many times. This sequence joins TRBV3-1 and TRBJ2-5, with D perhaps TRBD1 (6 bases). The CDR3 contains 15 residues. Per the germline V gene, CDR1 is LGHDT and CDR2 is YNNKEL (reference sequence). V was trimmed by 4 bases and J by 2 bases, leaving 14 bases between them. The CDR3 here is CASSRSGTTQETQYF. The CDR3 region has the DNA TGTGCCAGCAGCCGTAGTGGGACAACACAAGAGACCCAGTACTTC.

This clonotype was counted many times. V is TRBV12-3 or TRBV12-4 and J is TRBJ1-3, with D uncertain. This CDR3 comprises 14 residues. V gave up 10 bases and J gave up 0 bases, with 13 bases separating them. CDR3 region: CATRWGSSGNTIYF. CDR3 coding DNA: TGTGCCACCAGATGGGGTAGCTCTGGAAACACCATATATTTT.

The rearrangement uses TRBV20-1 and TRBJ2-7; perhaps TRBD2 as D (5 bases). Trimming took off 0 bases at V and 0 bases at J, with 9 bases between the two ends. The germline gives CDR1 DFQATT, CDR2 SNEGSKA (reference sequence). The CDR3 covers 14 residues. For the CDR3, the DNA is TGCAGTGCTAGAGATTCGGGGAGCTCCTACGAGCAGTACTTC. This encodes CSARDSGSSYEQYF.

In DNA form, the CDR3 reads TGTGCCAGCAGTGAAGCGCGTGGGGTTAGAGAAAAACTGTTTTTT. It translates to CASSEARGVREKLFF. The genes are TRBV6-1 and TRBJ1-4; D not certain. The CDR3 totals 15 residues. V lost 0 bases and J 8 bases, leaving 13 bases between the germline ends. CDR1 is MNHNS and CDR2 is SASEGT in the germline V gene.

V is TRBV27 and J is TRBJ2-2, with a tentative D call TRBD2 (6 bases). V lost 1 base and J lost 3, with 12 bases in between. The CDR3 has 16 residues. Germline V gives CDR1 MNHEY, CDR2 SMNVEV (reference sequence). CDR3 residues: CASSLYGSVDTGELFF. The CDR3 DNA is TGTGCCAGCAGTTTATACGGGAGTGTCGACACCGGGGAGCTGTTTTTT.

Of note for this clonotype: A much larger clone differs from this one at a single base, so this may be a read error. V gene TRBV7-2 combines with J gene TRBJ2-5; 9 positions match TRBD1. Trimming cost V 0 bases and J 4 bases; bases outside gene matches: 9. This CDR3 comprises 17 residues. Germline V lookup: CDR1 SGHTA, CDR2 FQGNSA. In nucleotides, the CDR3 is TGTGCCAGCAGCTTAGCGCAATCAGGGACAGGGAGAGAGACCCAGTACTTC. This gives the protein CASSLAQSGTGRETQYF.

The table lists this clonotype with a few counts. CDR3: CSAREGGPRETQYF. The CDR3 DNA reads TGCAGTGCTAGAGAGGGGGGGCCCAGGGAGACCCAGTACTTC. The V call is TRBV20-1, the J call TRBJ2-5, with D possibly being TRBD2 (7 bases). V was trimmed by 0 bases and J by 5 bases, leaving 13 bases between them. Germline loops: CDR1 DFQATT, CDR2 SNEGSKA (reference sequence). The CDR3 sequence is 14 residues long.

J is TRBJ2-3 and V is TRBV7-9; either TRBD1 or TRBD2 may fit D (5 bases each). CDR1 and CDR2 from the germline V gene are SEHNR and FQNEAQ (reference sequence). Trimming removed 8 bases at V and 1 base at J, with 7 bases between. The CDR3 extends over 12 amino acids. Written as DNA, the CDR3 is TGTGCCAGCCGGGACGGCACAGATACGCAGTATTTT. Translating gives CASRDGTDTQYF.

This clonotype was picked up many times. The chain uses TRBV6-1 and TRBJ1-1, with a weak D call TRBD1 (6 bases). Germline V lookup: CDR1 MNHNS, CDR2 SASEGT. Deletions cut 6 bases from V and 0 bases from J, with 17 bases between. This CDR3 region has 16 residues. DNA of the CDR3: TGTGCCAGCAGCCCCCAGGGGACCCTCTTGAACACTGAAGCTTTCTTT. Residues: CASSPQGTLLNTEAFF.

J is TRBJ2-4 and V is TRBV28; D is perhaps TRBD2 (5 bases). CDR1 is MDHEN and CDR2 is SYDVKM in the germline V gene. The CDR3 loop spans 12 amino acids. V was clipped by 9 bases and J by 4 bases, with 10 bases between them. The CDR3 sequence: CASRTGKNIQYF. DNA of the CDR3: TGTGCCAGTCGGACGGGAAAAAACATTCAGTACTTC. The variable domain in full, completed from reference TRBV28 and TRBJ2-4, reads DVKVTQSSRYLVKRTGEKVFLECVQDMDHENMFWYRQDPGLGLRLIYFSYDVKMKEKGDIPEGYSVSREKKERFSLILESASTNQTSMYLCASRTGKNIQYFGAGTRLSVL.

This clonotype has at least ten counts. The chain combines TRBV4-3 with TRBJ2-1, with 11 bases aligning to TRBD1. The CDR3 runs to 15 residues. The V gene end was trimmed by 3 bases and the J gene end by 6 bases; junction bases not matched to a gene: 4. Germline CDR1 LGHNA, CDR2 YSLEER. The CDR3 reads CASSQTGTGGNEQFF. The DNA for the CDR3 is TGCGCCAGCAGCCAGACCGGGACAGGGGGCAATGAGCAGTTCTTC.

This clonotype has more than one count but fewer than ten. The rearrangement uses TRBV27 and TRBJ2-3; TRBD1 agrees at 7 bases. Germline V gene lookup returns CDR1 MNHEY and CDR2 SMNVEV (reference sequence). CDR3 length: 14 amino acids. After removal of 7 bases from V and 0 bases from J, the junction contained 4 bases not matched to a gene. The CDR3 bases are TGTGCCAGCAACTACAGGGGTAGCACAGATACGCAGTATTTT. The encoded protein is CASNYRGSTDTQYF.

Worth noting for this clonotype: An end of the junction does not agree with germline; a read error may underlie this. The CDR3 region is CASSLDGGRFYERYF. Written as DNA, the CDR3 is TGCGCCAGCAGCTTGGATGGGGGTAGGTTCTACGAGCGGTACTTC. The rearrangement links TRBV5-1 to TRBJ2-7; D assignment may be TRBD1 or TRBD2 (5 bases each). Germline V gene sequence: CDR1 SGHRS, CDR2 YFSETQ. There are 15 residues in the CDR3.

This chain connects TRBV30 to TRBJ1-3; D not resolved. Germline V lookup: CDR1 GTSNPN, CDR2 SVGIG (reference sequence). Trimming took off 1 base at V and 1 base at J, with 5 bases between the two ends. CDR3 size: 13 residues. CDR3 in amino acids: CAWSEASGNTIYF. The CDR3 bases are TGTGCCTGGAGTGAGGCTTCTGGAAACACCATATATTTT.

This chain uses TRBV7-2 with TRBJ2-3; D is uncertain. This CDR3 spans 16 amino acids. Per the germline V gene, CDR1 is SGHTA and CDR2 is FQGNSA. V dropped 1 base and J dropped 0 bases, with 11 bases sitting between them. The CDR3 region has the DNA TGTGCCAGCAGCTTAGTCTGGCGCTCTAGCACAGATACGCAGTATTTT. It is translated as CASSLVWRSSTDTQYF.

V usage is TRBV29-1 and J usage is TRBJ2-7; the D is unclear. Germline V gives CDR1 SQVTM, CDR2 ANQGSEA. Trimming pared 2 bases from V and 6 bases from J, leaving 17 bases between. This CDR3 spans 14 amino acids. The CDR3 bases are TGCAGCGTTGAACTCAGACTCTCGGCCCGCGAGCAGTACTTC. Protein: CSVELRLSAREQYF.

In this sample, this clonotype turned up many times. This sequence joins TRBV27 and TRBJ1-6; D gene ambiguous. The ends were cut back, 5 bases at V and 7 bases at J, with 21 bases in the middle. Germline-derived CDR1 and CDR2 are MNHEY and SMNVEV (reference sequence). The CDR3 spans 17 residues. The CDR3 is CASSTLGLEGLNSPLHF. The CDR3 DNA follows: TGTGCCAGCAGTACTTTGGGTTTGGAAGGTCTAAATTCACCCCTCCACTTT.

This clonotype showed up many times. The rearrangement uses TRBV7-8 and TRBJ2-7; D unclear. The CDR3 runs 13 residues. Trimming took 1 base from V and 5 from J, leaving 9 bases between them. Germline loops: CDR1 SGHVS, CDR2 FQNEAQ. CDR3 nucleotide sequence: TGTGCCAGCAGCTTAGACCGGACGGACGAGCAGTACTTC. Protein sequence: CASSLDRTDEQYF.

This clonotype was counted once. The CDR3 region is CASSGDMSSYNEQFF. The CDR3 DNA reads as TGTGCCAGCAGTGGAGACATGAGCTCCTACAATGAGCAGTTCTTC. The chain couples TRBV6-4 to TRBJ2-1, with unresolved D. The V and J ends lost 4 bases and 0 bases respectively, with 10 bases between them. The CDR3 length is 15 residues. Germline CDR1 is MRHNA and CDR2 is SNTAGT.